The rows below give T cell receptor beta chains drawn from one sample of a study of T cell responses to AZD1222 COVID-19 vaccine. Profiled with immunoSEQ multiplex PCR; TCRdb holds only in-frame clones, not every one. Of around 160,000 clones listed, 90% to 95% were seen once; the top ten hold about 2.1%. The sequencing used peripheral blood, collected on day 0 of AZD1222 vaccination. The receptors were sampled from an adult in good health. CDR3s include the opening cysteine and the closing phenylalanine or tryptophan. Each record gives: V gene, clone size, J gene, D gene, CDR3 protein, CDR3 DNA. A D gene is named only where the DNA matches it firmly. Where a row states a size, it is once, few, many or the class of an expanded clone; other rows omit it.

TRBV5-6	.	TRBJ1-5	.	CASSPQGRSNQPQHF	TGTGCCAGCAGCCCCCAGGGACGTAGCAATCAGCCCCAGCATTTT
TRBV7-6	few	TRBJ1-3	.	CASSVRSGRHSGNTIYF	TGTGCCAGCAGCGTAAGGAGCGGACGGCACTCTGGAAACACCATATATTTT
TRBV2	.	TRBJ1-3	TRBD1	CASSEQGAGNTIYF	TGTGCCAGCAGCGAACAGGGGGCAGGAAACACCATATATTTT
TRBV27	.	TRBJ1-6	.	CASSLEGLKVGSPLHF	TGTGCCAGCAGTTTAGAGGGGCTTAAGGTGGGCTCACCCCTCCACTTT
TRBV6-6	.	TRBJ2-3	TRBD2	CASSYPGLARTDTQYF	TGTGCCAGCAGTTACCCCGGACTAGCCCGCACAGATACGCAGTATTTT
TRBV27	.	TRBJ2-1	TRBD2	CASRNSGSFYNEQFF	TGTGCCAGCAGGAACAGCGGGAGTTTTTACAATGAGCAGTTCTTC
TRBV10-2	.	TRBJ2-7	.	CASSEGRRYEQYF	TGCGCCAGCAGTGAGGGTCGTAGGTACGAGCAGTACTTC
TRBV7-9	.	TRBJ2-7	.	CASSPSSYEQYF	TGTGCCAGCAGTCCAAGCTCCTACGAGCAGTACTTC
TRBV3-1/TRBV3-2	.	TRBJ1-1	.	CASSLLTGNTEAFF	TGTGCCAGCAGCCTTCTGACGGGGAACACTGAAGCTTTCTTT
TRBV29-1	.	TRBJ2-7	TRBD1	CSCAGTGHYEQYF	TGCAGCTGCGCCGGGACAGGGCACTACGAGCAGTACTTC
TRBV19	.	TRBJ2-7	.	CASRKGGTYEQYF	TGTGCCAGTAGAAAAGGCGGCACCTACGAGCAGTACTTC
TRBV3-1/TRBV3-2	.	TRBJ2-5	TRBD1	CASSQAGLAGTGQETQYF	TGTGCCAGCAGCCAAGCGGGTCTTGCCGGGACAGGCCAAGAGACCCAGTACTTC
TRBV30	.	TRBJ1-1	TRBD1	CAWSLRGGGTEAFF	TGTGCCTGGAGTCTCAGAGGGGGCGGGACTGAAGCTTTCTTT
TRBV15	.	TRBJ2-3	.	CATSPNTDTQYF	TGTGCCACCAGTCCCAACACAGATACGCAGTATTTT
TRBV5-4	.	TRBJ2-1	.	CASSRGGSYNEQFF	TGTGCCAGCAGCCGGGGTGGCAGCTACAATGAGCAGTTCTTC
TRBV19	.	TRBJ2-7	TRBD1	CASSTLDRTSNEQYF	TGTGCCAGTAGTACCTTGGACAGGACAAGCAACGAGCAGTACTTC
TRBV6-5	.	TRBJ1-5	.	CASSYEGPSNQPQHF	TGTGCCAGCAGTTACGAGGGGCCTAGCAATCAGCCCCAGCATTTT
TRBV5-1	.	TRBJ1-2	.	CASSAGWRESSYTF	TGCGCCAGCAGCGCGGGGTGGAGAGAGAGTAGCTACACCTTC
TRBV5-1	.	TRBJ2-6	.	CASSYRQGGSSGANVLTF	TGCGCCAGCAGCTATCGACAGGGAGGGTCCTCTGGGGCCAACGTCCTGACTTTC
TRBV5-1	.	TRBJ2-7	TRBD2	CASSRQGTSGEQYF	TGCGCCAGCAGCCGACAGGGGACTAGCGGCGAGCAGTACTTC
TRBV19	.	TRBJ1-5	TRBD1	CASSQGQNQPQHF	TGTGCCAGTAGCCAGGGACAGAATCAGCCCCAGCATTTT
TRBV19	.	TRBJ2-1	.	CASTSRGGGVSYNEQFF	TGTGCCAGTACCTCCCGAGGTGGCGGAGTCTCCTACAATGAGCAGTTCTTC
TRBV5-1	.	TRBJ2-3	.	CASSLGGQANTDTQYF	TGCGCCAGCAGCTTGGGGGGTCAGGCTAACACAGATACGCAGTATTTT
TRBV18	once	TRBJ2-7	TRBD1	CASSPPGQGSYEQYF	TGTGCCAGCTCACCGCCGGGACAGGGCTCGTACGAGCAGTACTTC
TRBV27	.	TRBJ2-7	TRBD2	CASSVAGVPYEQYF	TGTGCCAGCAGTGTAGCGGGAGTACCCTACGAGCAGTACTTC
TRBV11-2	.	TRBJ1-1	.	CASSLNIETGVAFF	TGTGCCAGCAGCTTAAATATTGAGACCGGTGTGGCTTTCTTT
TRBV27	.	TRBJ2-3	.	CASSLYSGGRVADTQYF	TGTGCCAGCAGTTTGTATTCGGGGGGCCGCGTGGCAGATACGCAGTATTTT
TRBV7-6	.	TRBJ1-6	.	CASSLEARYNSPLHF	TGTGCCAGCAGCTTAGAGGCACGCTATAATTCACCCCTCCACTTT
TRBV15	.	TRBJ1-2	.	CATSRDWFGTYGYTF	TGTGCCACCAGCAGAGATTGGTTCGGGACCTATGGCTACACCTTC
TRBV7-3	.	TRBJ2-3	TRBD2	CASSFGAGGPDTQYF	TGTGCCAGCAGCTTCGGAGCGGGAGGCCCAGATACGCAGTATTTT
TRBV19	.	TRBJ1-2	.	CASMGLKNYGYTF	TGTGCCAGTATGGGACTGAAGAACTATGGCTACACCTTC
TRBV9	.	TRBJ1-3	.	CASSLVVGQTSGNTIYF	TGTGCCAGCAGCCTCGTAGTTGGACAGACCTCTGGAAACACCATATATTTT
TRBV5-1	.	TRBJ1-1	.	CASSLQGMGTEAFF	TGCGCCAGCAGCCTACAGGGTATGGGCACTGAAGCTTTCTTT
TRBV4-1	.	TRBJ1-1	.	CASSQPPKVTEAFF	TGCGCCAGCAGCCAGCCCCCTAAGGTCACTGAAGCTTTCTTT
TRBV11-2	.	TRBJ1-1	TRBD1	CASSEPGQGVGVAFF	TGTGCCAGCAGCGAACCGGGACAGGGAGTTGGTGTAGCTTTCTTT
TRBV3-1/TRBV3-2	.	TRBJ1-1	.	CASSLTMDTEAFF	TGTGCCAGCAGCCTGACAATGGACACTGAAGCTTTCTTT
TRBV15	.	TRBJ2-7	.	CATSRGNRVGYEQYF	TGTGCCACCAGCCGCGGGAACAGGGTTGGCTACGAGCAGTACTTC
TRBV7-8	.	TRBJ2-7	.	CASSFQGDYEQYF	TGTGCCAGCAGCTTCCAGGGTGACTACGAGCAGTACTTC
TRBV6-1	.	TRBJ2-1	TRBD2	CASSADPGLGGNEQFF	TGTGCCAGCAGTGCCGACCCGGGACTAGGTGGCAATGAGCAGTTCTTC
TRBV6-5	once	TRBJ2-7	.	CASSYTKRAHPYEQYF	TGTGCCAGCAGTTACACAAAGCGGGCCCACCCCTACGAGCAGTACTTC
TRBV18	.	TRBJ2-1	.	CASSPQRRGGPYEQFF	TGTGCCAGCTCACCACAGAGACGTGGGGGTCCGTATGAGCAGTTCTTC
TRBV14	.	TRBJ1-2	TRBD1	CASSRPGGYYGYTF	TGTGCCAGCAGCCGACCAGGGGGTTACTATGGCTACACCTTC